This TCR beta chain originates from a study of blood T cells in healthy people across ages (dated by TCRdb to between 2014 and 2017). As for the study more broadly: Template switching captured roughly one uniquely barcoded TCR beta cDNA molecule per two T cells in model experiments. To avoid experimental bias, donors of different ages were randomly spread across the sequencing lanes. For two donors (one aged 18 to 30 and one aged 80 or older), the study analyzed two additional independent replicas of 1 million unique cDNA reads from the same blood draw. Four age groups were formed from the donors: young (average approximately 16 years), middle-aged (around 40), aged (more than 55) and long-lived (about 80). The study measured age-related changes in TCR beta repertoire diversity using deep sequencing normalized with unique cDNA molecular identifiers. Study-wide findings and limitations: Compared with the aged group, the long-lived group had more naive CD4+ T cells, fewer expanded clones and increased TCR diversity, a pattern suggesting age selection. The CMV infection status of donors was not known, potentially confounding age-related changes in expanded clonotypes. As age increased, observed TCR beta diversity per million T cells dropped in a roughly linear way, and a significant reduction was already evident by age roughly 40. Total diversity estimates from one million sequenced T cells were considered lower bounds and underestimates. There was a strong correlation between observed TCR beta diversity and the percentage of naive T cells measured by flow cytometry. Since profiling was done on bulk unsorted PBMCs, naive and antigen-experienced compartments could not be conclusively compared.

About this clonotype: Its antigen is not yet known. One base away there is no much larger clone; base qualities are not given.

The donors were roughly 39 Caucasian individuals from Russia, aged roughly 6 to 100 years, who were systemically healthy. Around 9.7 milliliters of peripheral blood were collected from each donor into EDTA-treated Vacutainer tubes. Ficoll-Paque density-gradient centrifugation was used to isolate PBMCs, with at least 6.5 million per sample. Trizol reagent was used to extract total RNA from the PBMCs, yielding at least 6 micrograms per sample. The percentages of naive CD45RAhigh/CD27high T cells were determined by flow cytometry on a PBMC aliquot from every donor. Taken from the germline V gene (reference sequence), the CDR1 and CDR2 loops are MNHNY and SVGAGI. Trimming takes 5 bases from V and 6 bases from J, and the germline ends sit 8 bases apart. The CDR3 holds 12 amino acids from the cysteine to the phenylalanine. Only the CDR3 portion is preserved as DNA: 36 bases, with reading frame beginning at the first base.

Preparation of the library involved 5' RACE. Sequencing used an Illumina HiSeq 2500. A second PCR of roughly 7 to 11 cycles was performed with a sample-barcoded 5' primer and a J-beta primer mix. Each TCR beta cDNA molecule received a unique molecular identifier from a template-switch 5' adaptor carrying 12 random nucleotides. Each sample yielded at least 3 million CDR3-containing paired-end reads. The Mint cDNA synthesis kit, primed by a TRBC-specific oligonucleotide, was used to synthesize first-strand cDNA from all RNA. Following uracil-DNA glycosylase treatment, a first 18-cycle PCR with universal primers M1SS and BC2_uni_R was performed on all cDNA. The paper's processing steps were these. Each sample was normalized by randomly selecting 1 million high-quality reads, each carrying a distinct molecular identifier. Reads with shared molecular identifiers were discarded instead of being binned into consensus sequences. MiTCR, with a Q25 quality threshold and the strictest error-elimination algorithm, was used for CDR3 identification, clonotype clustering and error correction. A nonparametric unseen species model with Euler transformation was used to estimate a lower bound on total TCR beta diversity. The public reads were run again by TCRdb, first through fastp at Q25 and then through MiXCR, and only productive beta chains were kept. Every CDR3 protein is listed once, alongside the most common genes and DNA of its rows. TCRdb, rather than the study authors, made the V and J calls. The sample includes around 990,000 distinct CDR3 sequences, with roughly two fifths observed a single time. Of the sample, over 10% falls within the top ten clones.

The rearrangement combines TRBV6-6 with TRBJ2-1, with an unclear D gene assignment. This receptor was taken from a man between 18 and 35 years old in good health. The sequencing input was blood. CDR3 region: CASSRPPNEQFF. The DNA sequence follows: TGTGCCAGCAGTCGACCCCCCAATGAGCAGTTCTTC.